This TCR beta chain came from a study of T cells after yellow fever vaccination. Study-wide results and caveats: The secondary response peaked faster, at day 5 versus 15, but was weaker. Overlap between CD4 and CD8 compartments was detected for a small share of clonotypes. The booster saw the reappearance of most primary-vaccination clones (roughly 96% CD4, roughly 87% CD8).

This clonotype was picked up many times. What it binds is unknown. MiXCR, applied by TCRdb to the 5' RACE reads, yields one record per CDR3 protein. Here the sample spans 250,000 or so distinct CDR3 sequences, around 3.5% being singletons. The sequencing here drew on PBMCs, taken 15 days after the yellow fever booster vaccination. This clonotype was obtained from a young man who received the YFV17D yellow fever vaccine.

As DNA, the CDR3 is TGTGCCAGCAGCCGGAGAGGGGGCCGGAACACTGAAGCTTTCTTT. Amino acids: CASSRRGGRNTEAFF. The chain combines TRBV3-1 with TRBJ1-1; 7 nucleotides align to TRBD1. The junction had 6 bases not matched to a gene; V was cut back by 4 bases and J by 1 base. There are 15 residues in the CDR3. Germline V CDR1 and CDR2: LGHDT, YNNKEL (reference sequence).